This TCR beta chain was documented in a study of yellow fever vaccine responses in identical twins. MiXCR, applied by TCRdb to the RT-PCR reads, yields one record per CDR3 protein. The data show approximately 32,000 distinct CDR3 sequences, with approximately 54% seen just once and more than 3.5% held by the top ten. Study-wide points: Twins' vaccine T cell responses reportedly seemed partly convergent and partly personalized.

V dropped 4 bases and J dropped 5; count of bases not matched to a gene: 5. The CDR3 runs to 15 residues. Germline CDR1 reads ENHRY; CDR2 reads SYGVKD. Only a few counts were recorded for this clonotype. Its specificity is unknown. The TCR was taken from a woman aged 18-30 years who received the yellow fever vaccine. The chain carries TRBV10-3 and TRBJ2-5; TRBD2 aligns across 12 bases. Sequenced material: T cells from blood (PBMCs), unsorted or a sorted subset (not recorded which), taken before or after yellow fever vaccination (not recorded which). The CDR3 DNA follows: TGTGCCATCAGTGCGACTAGCGGGAGTGCGGAGACCCAGTACTTC. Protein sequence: CAISATSGSAETQYF.